Each of the 28 T cell receptor beta chains below was sequenced from the same sample in a study of CD8+ T cells in alopecia areata. Isolated RNA was reverse transcribed into cDNA used as the sequencing template. The repertoire was sequenced with immunoSEQ multiplex PCR; TCRdb's copy has only in-frame clones and lacks some. The top ten clones hold around 1.2% of a sample with almost 250,000 clones, roughly two thirds of them seen once. The sequencing here drew on CD4+ T cells sorted from blood, taken at week 0. These receptors all stem from a human donor with alopecia areata.

The chain links TRBV29-1 to TRBJ2-7; 8 nucleotides line up with TRBD1. The V gene end was trimmed by 6 bases and the J gene end by 6 bases; junction bases not matched to a gene: 10. CDR3 length equals 13 residues. Germline V CDR1 and CDR2: SQVTM, ANQGSEA. The CDR3 sequence: CSVGTGGSVEQYF. The CDR3 DNA is TGCAGCGTGGGGACAGGTGGTAGCGTCGAGCAGTACTTC.

The rearrangement uses TRBV27 and TRBJ1-1, with D perhaps TRBD1 (5 bases). Trimming took 1 base from V and 0 from J, leaving 12 bases between them. CDR3 length: 16 residues. From germline, CDR1 is MNHEY and CDR2 SMNVEV (reference sequence). Here the CDR3 DNA reads TGTGCCAGCAGTTTATGGGGCACCGGAATGAACACTGAAGCTTTCTTT. This sequence encodes CASSLWGTGMNTEAFF.

This clone came up a few times. This chain uses TRBV7-2 with TRBJ1-6, with unresolved D. V lost 3 bases and J lost 6, with 9 bases in between. CDR3 length: 14 residues. The germline V gene has CDR1 SGHTA and CDR2 FQGNSA. The DNA for the CDR3 is TGTGCCAGCAGCTTGGGCTACGCTAATTCACCCCTCCACTTT. As protein: CASSLGYANSPLHF.

V and J are TRBV5-6 and TRBJ1-2; D not resolved. The V gene lost 2 bases and the J gene lost 2 bases, with 4 bases spanning the gap. This CDR3 has 12 residues. CDR1 and CDR2 (germline): SGHDT, YYEEEE. CDR3 in DNA: TGTGCCAGCAGCTTCGACAACTATGGCTACACCTTC. It encodes CASSFDNYGYTF.

This rearrangement joins TRBV29-1 to TRBJ2-5, with D possibly matching TRBD2 (6 bases). Trimming removed 2 bases from V and 1 base from J, with 11 bases in between. This CDR3 has 14 amino acids. The germline gives CDR1 SQVTM, CDR2 ANQGSEA. The CDR3 sequence: CSVEIGGIQETQYF. The CDR3 DNA is TGCAGCGTTGAAATAGGCGGGATCCAAGAGACCCAGTACTTC.

V gene TRBV7-8 combines with J gene TRBJ2-7; D is perhaps TRBD2 (5 bases). The germline CDR1 and CDR2 sequences are SGHVS and FQNEAQ. V lost 7 bases and J 7 bases, leaving 17 bases between the germline ends. The CDR3 is 13 amino acids. CDR3 bases: TGTGCCAGCACCCTGGACGGTCCGGGAGAGCAGTACTTC. This sequence encodes CASTLDGPGEQYF.

This clone was counted between two and nine times. V usage is TRBV19 and J usage is TRBJ1-1; D is unclear. CDR1 is LNHDA, CDR2 SQIVND, per germline (reference sequence). V gave up 1 base and J gave up 1 base, with 10 bases separating them. The CDR3 is made up of 15 amino acids. Written as DNA, the CDR3 is TGTGCCAGTAGTATAGTAAGGGCTTCGAACACTGAAGCTTTCTTT. Translating gives CASSIVRASNTEAFF.

The CDR3 protein is CAWSGQRGNEQFF. The CDR3 nucleotides are TGTGCCTGGAGTGGACAACGGGGCAATGAGCAGTTCTTC. The chain carries TRBV30 and TRBJ2-1; D is possibly TRBD2 (5 bases). The germline V gene has CDR1 GTSNPN and CDR2 SVGIG (reference sequence). This CDR3 region has 13 residues. Trimming pared 1 base from V and 6 bases from J, leaving 10 bases between.

This chain links TRBV4-1 with TRBJ1-6; 7 bases align to TRBD1. The CDR3 sequence is 16 residues long. Germline trimming cut 3 bases from V and 4 bases from J; bases unmatched to any gene: 6. Germline-derived CDR1 and CDR2 are MGHRA and YSYEKL. This chain's CDR3 is CASSHNEGQYNSPLHF. For the CDR3, the DNA is TGCGCCAGCAGCCATAACGAGGGACAGTATAATTCACCCCTCCACTTT.

This chain links TRBV9 with TRBJ2-5; D unresolved. Germline lookup yields CDR1 SGDLS and CDR2 YYNGEE. The CDR3 spans 14 residues. The V end was cut by 1 base, the J end by 0 bases, with 7 bases between. The CDR3 bases are TGTGCCAGCAGCGTATCATGGTACCAAGAGACCCAGTACTTC. Residues: CASSVSWYQETQYF.

The chain employs TRBV10-2 and TRBJ1-1, with unresolved D. Germline assignment: CDR1 WSHSY and CDR2 SAAADI. V lost 5 bases and J 8 bases, leaving 15 bases between the germline ends. This CDR3 has 13 residues. CDR3 sequence (DNA): TGCGCCAGCAGTAGTAGGACCCCGTTAGAAGCTTTCTTT. This gives the protein CASSSRTPLEAFF.

A few counts support this clone. The rearrangement links TRBV18 to TRBJ2-3; D remains unclear. The CDR3 runs 14 residues. Trimming took off 6 bases at V and 4 bases at J, with 14 bases between the two ends. Germline V gene lookup returns CDR1 KGHSH and CDR2 LQKENI. The CDR3 nucleotides are TGTGCCAGCTCGGTAGGCACCCCTCCAGATACGCAGTATTTT. It encodes CASSVGTPPDTQYF. Filled out from reference TRBV18 and TRBJ2-3, the complete variable domain reads NAGVMQNPRHLVRRRGQEARLRCSPMKGHSHVYWYRQLPEEGLKFMVYLQKENIIDESGMPKERFSAEFPKEGPSILRIQQVVRGDSAAYFCASSVGTPPDTQYFGPGTRLTVL.

This chain links TRBV6-5 with TRBJ2-7; D is undetermined. Deletions cut 8 bases from V and 3 bases from J, with 11 bases between. The CDR3 contains 12 residues. From germline, CDR1 is MNHEY and CDR2 SVGAGI. CDR3 loop: CASRATLYEQYF. The DNA for the CDR3 is TGTGCCAGCCGGGCAACCCTCTACGAGCAGTACTTC.

V and J are TRBV2 and TRBJ2-7; no clear D gene. The ends were cut back, 7 bases at V and 2 bases at J, with 12 bases in the middle. Per germline, CDR1 SNHLY and CDR2 FYNNEI. The CDR3 runs to 13 residues. This CDR3 reads CASTSWSTYEQYF. Here the CDR3 DNA reads TGTGCCAGCACCTCCTGGTCAACCTACGAGCAGTACTTC. The whole variable domain, remainder taken from reference TRBV2 and TRBJ2-7, is EPEVTQTPSHQVTQMGQEVILRCVPISNHLYFYWYRQILGQKVEFLVSFYNNEISEKSEIFDDQFSVERPDGSNFTLKIRSTKLEDSAMYFCASTSWSTYEQYFGPGTRLTVT.

This clone was detected only a few times. V usage is TRBV5-6 and J usage is TRBJ2-5; D is undetermined. Deletions cut 0 bases from V and 8 bases from J, with 11 bases between. From germline, CDR1 is SGHDT and CDR2 YYEEEE. There are 13 residues in the CDR3. The CDR3 loop reads CASSLASPGTQYF. The CDR3 bases are TGTGCCAGCAGCTTGGCGTCCCCCGGCACCCAGTACTTC.

This chain links TRBV29-1 with TRBJ1-2, with TRBD1 matching over 8 bases. The trim removed 4 bases at V and 4 bases at J, leaving 2 bases unmatched. The CDR3 extends over 12 amino acids. Germline lookup yields CDR1 SQVTM and CDR2 ANQGSEA. This CDR3 reads CSVGDRPYGYTF. The CDR3 DNA sequence: TGCAGCGTTGGGGACAGGCCCTATGGCTACACCTTC.

V gene TRBV7-9 combines with J gene TRBJ1-2; D perhaps matches TRBD1 (5 bases). Germline V CDR1 and CDR2: SEHNR, FQNEAQ (reference sequence). V shed 5 bases and J shed 13 bases, with 20 bases lying between them. The CDR3 runs to 13 residues. The CDR3 is CASSLIGAQEGTF. CDR3 DNA sequence: TGTGCCAGCAGCCTCATCGGGGCGCAGGAAGGCACCTTC.

This chain connects TRBV29-1 to TRBJ1-1; D is unclear. This CDR3 comprises 12 residues. Deletions cut 0 bases from V and 7 bases from J, with 9 bases between. CDR1 is SQVTM and CDR2 is ANQGSEA in the germline V gene. The CDR3 nucleotides read TGCAGCGTTGAAGATTTGGTCTTTGAAGCTTTCTTT. Translating it yields CSVEDLVFEAFF.

This clone was observed a few times. The chain uses TRBV18 and TRBJ2-5; 9 bases align to TRBD2. V shed 1 base, J shed 5 bases, and the junction held 5 bases outside the gene matches. CDR1 is KGHSH and CDR2 is LQKENI in the germline V gene. The CDR3 is made up of 15 amino acids. As DNA, the CDR3 is TGTGCCAGCTCACCACGGCGGGGGGGTGACGAGACCCAGTACTTC. Protein sequence: CASSPRRGGDETQYF.

This rearrangement joins TRBV11-1 to TRBJ2-5; the D gene is possibly TRBD1 (6 bases). The CDR3 consists of 17 residues. The germline gives CDR1 SGHAT, CDR2 FQDESV (reference sequence). V lost 5 bases and J 3 bases, leaving 22 bases between the germline ends. The CDR3 spells CASSRLTGQSRKETQYF. The CDR3 DNA reads TGTGCCAGCAGCCGACTAACCGGACAGTCCAGAAAAGAGACCCAGTACTTC.

V and J are TRBV27 and TRBJ2-7, with D maybe TRBD2 (6 bases). This CDR3 region has 13 residues. The germline V gene encodes CDR1 MNHEY and CDR2 SMNVEV (reference sequence). The V and J ends lost 5 bases and 0 bases respectively, with 8 bases between them. CDR3 loop: CASSTTSSYEQYF. CDR3 nucleotides: TGTGCCAGCAGTACGACTAGCTCCTACGAGCAGTACTTC.

The chain is built from TRBV29-1 and TRBJ1-4; D unclear. The CDR3 has 12 residues. Germline V lookup: CDR1 SQVTM, CDR2 ANQGSEA. V was clipped by 7 bases and J by 5 bases, with 11 bases between them. The CDR3 is CSADGVNEKLFF. DNA of the CDR3: TGCAGCGCCGACGGGGTGAATGAAAAACTGTTTTTT.

As to this clone: Other DNA sequences in this sample translate to the same CDR3. The J gene is TRBJ1-1, the V gene TRBV29-1; D gene unclear. Germline V gene sequence: CDR1 SQVTM, CDR2 ANQGSEA. The CDR3 has 10 amino acids. V lost 4 bases to trimming and J lost 3 bases, with 3 bases between them. The CDR3 protein is CSVGHTEAFF. CDR3 in DNA: TGCAGCGTTGGGCACACTGAAGCTTTCTTT.

The CDR3: CAWSKQGYNSPLHF. The CDR3 DNA sequence: TGTGCCTGGAGTAAACAGGGCTATAATTCACCCCTCCACTTT. The chain employs TRBV30 and TRBJ1-6, with D perhaps TRBD1 (6 bases). The CDR3 sequence is 14 residues long. Deletions cut 2 bases from V and 3 bases from J, with 8 bases between. Per the germline V gene, CDR1 is GTSNPN and CDR2 is SVGIG (reference sequence).

The chain couples TRBV30 to TRBJ2-7, with D possibly being TRBD2 (6 bases). The V gene's germline CDR1 is GTSNPN and CDR2 SVGIG (reference sequence). This CDR3 has 15 amino acids. V was pared by 0 bases and J by 6 bases, with 18 bases between. CDR3 in amino acids: CAWSVKWSQGGEQYF. The CDR3 DNA reads TGTGCCTGGAGTGTAAAGTGGTCCCAGGGAGGCGAGCAGTACTTC.

J is TRBJ2-7 and V is TRBV5-4; the D call may be TRBD1 or TRBD2 (5 bases each). Germline V gene sequence: CDR1 SGHNT, CDR2 YYREEE (reference sequence). V was clipped by 5 bases and J by 2 bases, with 14 bases between them. The CDR3 totals 14 residues. The CDR3 DNA follows: TGTGCCAGCAGTGGGACGGGTGATACCTACGAGCAGTACTTC. Translating gives CASSGTGDTYEQYF.

This clone was found a few times. The genes are TRBV7-9 and TRBJ1-4; D is unclear. Germline CDR1 and CDR2: SEHNR and FQNEAQ (reference sequence). V was pared by 5 bases and J by 8 bases, with 9 bases between. The CDR3 consists of 12 residues. CDR3 nucleotide sequence: TGTGCCAGCAGCCGGGGAAGCGAAAAACTGTTTTTT. It yields the protein CASSRGSEKLFF.

The rearrangement links TRBV30 to TRBJ1-1; D gene ambiguous. The CDR3 spans 13 residues. Germline V gene lookup returns CDR1 GTSNPN and CDR2 SVGIG (reference sequence). Trimming left V 2 bases short and J 1 base short, with 8 bases between. The DNA for the CDR3 is TGTGCCTGGAGTCTAAGAACGAACACTGAAGCTTTCTTT. Encoded protein: CAWSLRTNTEAFF.